This T cell receptor beta chain appears in the sequencing data of a study of radiation and T cells in renal cell carcinoma. Study results and caveats: Pretreatment tumor biopsies were lacking, so baseline clonotypes are unknown.

To note about this clone: The antigen remains undetermined.

The CDR3 extends over 14 amino acids. The germline CDR1 and CDR2 sequences are GTSNPN and SVGIG (reference sequence). V was trimmed by 1 base and J by 1 base, leaving 9 bases between them. The time point is: baseline pretreatment blood. The treatment denotes: 15 Gy SBRT to primary tumor, nephrectomy 4 weeks later. Serial blood draws occurred at baseline and 2 and 4 weeks post-SBRT. The protocol was immunoSEQ multiplex PCR, while the TCRdb copy is restricted to in-frame clones and leaves out a portion. The sample contains tens of thousands of clones, 70% to 85% of which appear only once. The sequencing here drew on blood, taken from a patient whose treatment included radiotherapy and nephrectomy. This receptor was taken from a man aged 55 to 70 with renal cell carcinoma. The rearrangement uses TRBV30 and TRBJ2-3; D unclear. In nucleotides, the CDR3 is TGTGCCTGGAGTGGCAGGCTTGGCACAGATACGCAGTATTTT. Encoded protein: CAWSGRLGTDTQYF.